This is a list of T cell receptor beta chains from one sample in a study of blood T cells in healthy people across ages. TCRdb independently ran MiXCR on the 5' RACE reads; one entry per CDR3 protein. The profile shows around 1.5 million distinct CDR3 sequences, approximately 59% of them singletons. Sequenced input: blood. These TCRs come from a man younger than 30 in good health. Each CDR3 is given with its conserved first and last residue. A D gene is named only where the DNA matches it firmly. Size tells how often a clone was seen (once, few, many) or the class of an expanded clone, and some rows leave it out.

D: -
length: 14
V: TRBV27
size: -
J: TRBJ1-4
CDR3: CASSFRAFGEKLFF
DNA: TGTGCCAGCAGTTTCAGGGCTTTCGGTGAAAAACTGTTTTTT

D: TRBD1
length: 14
V: TRBV4-1
size: -
J: TRBJ1-2
CDR3: CASSYRQGFYGYTF
DNA: TGCGCCAGCAGCTACAGACAGGGGTTCTATGGCTACACCTTC

D: -
length: 16
V: TRBV24-1
size: -
J: TRBJ2-1
CDR3: CATSDRGSSSYNEQFF
DNA: TGTGCCACCAGTGATCGGGGCTCCTCGAGCTACAATGAGCAGTTCTTC

D: -
length: 9
V: TRBV10-3
size: few
J: TRBJ2-7
CDR3: CAPCYEQYF
DNA: TGTGCCCCCTGTTACGAGCAGTACTTC

D: -
length: 14
V: TRBV4-3
size: -
J: TRBJ2-3
CDR3: CASSQDLTMGTQYF
DNA: TGCGCCAGCAGCCAAGATTTGACAATGGGTACGCAGTATTTT

D: TRBD2
length: 15
V: TRBV6-6
size: -
J: TRBJ2-3
CDR3: CASSYGTSQSDTQYF
DNA: TGTGCCAGCAGTTACGGGACTAGTCAGTCAGATACGCAGTATTTT

D: TRBD1
length: 13
V: TRBV7-9
size: -
J: TRBJ1-2
CDR3: CASSSDREDGYTF
DNA: TGTGCCAGCAGCTCCGACAGGGAGGACGGCTACACCTTC

D: TRBD1
length: 14
V: TRBV9
size: -
J: TRBJ2-1
CDR3: CASSVGTGVHEQFF
DNA: TGTGCCAGCAGCGTCGGGACAGGGGTCCATGAGCAGTTCTTC

D: TRBD1
length: 17
V: TRBV7-2
size: once
J: TRBJ1-1
CDR3: CASSLSSTGAMGTEAFF
DNA: TGTGCCAGCAGCTTATCTTCTACAGGGGCAATGGGCACTGAAGCTTTCTTT

D: -
length: 14
V: TRBV10-3
size: -
J: TRBJ2-3
CDR3: CAISELLGADTQYF
DNA: TGTGCCATCAGTGAGTTATTAGGCGCAGATACGCAGTATTTT

D: -
length: 14
V: TRBV27
size: many
J: TRBJ1-2
CDR3: CASSYQGSLYGYTF
DNA: TGTGCCAGCAGTTACCAGGGGAGTCTGTATGGCTACACCTTC

D: -
length: 17
V: TRBV3-1
size: -
J: TRBJ2-7
CDR3: CASSQDPPPVGSYEQYF
DNA: TGTGCCAGCAGCCAAGATCCTCCCCCCGTGGGCTCCTACGAGCAGTACTTC

D: -
length: 15
V: TRBV4-2
size: once
J: TRBJ2-4
CDR3: CASSVVRDGQNIQYF
DNA: TGTGCCAGCAGCGTAGTCCGGGACGGTCAAAACATTCAGTACTTC

D: -
length: 15
V: TRBV7-8
size: once
J: TRBJ1-2
CDR3: CASSPLRADNYGYTF
DNA: TGTGCCAGCAGCCCGCTTCGGGCAGACAACTATGGCTACACCTTC

D: -
length: 23
V: TRBV27
size: few
J: TRBJ2-6
CDR3: CASSFRRPLTPTDREAGANVLTF
DNA: TGTGCCAGCAGTTTTCGGCGGCCATTGACACCGACAGATCGTGAGGCTGGGGCCAACGTCCTGACTTTC

D: -
length: 14
V: TRBV25-1
size: -
J: TRBJ2-1
CDR3: CASSEYGNDNEQFF
DNA: TGTGCCAGCAGTGAATATGGCAATGACAATGAGCAGTTCTTC

D: TRBD2
length: 16
V: TRBV6-1
size: once
J: TRBJ2-5
CDR3: CASSEVLAGSQETQYF
DNA: TGTGCCAGCAGTGAAGTCCTAGCGGGGTCCCAAGAGACCCAGTACTTC

D: TRBD2
length: 19
V: TRBV4-2
size: -
J: TRBJ2-7
CDR3: CASSQDRNWRGGSSYEQYF
DNA: TGTGCCAGCAGCCAAGATCGTAATTGGCGGGGGGGGAGCTCCTACGAGCAGTACTTC

D: -
length: 16
V: TRBV11-2
size: -
J: TRBJ1-1
CDR3: CASSLSGAAMNTEAFF
DNA: TGTGCCAGCAGCTTGAGCGGCGCGGCAATGAACACTGAAGCTTTCTTT

D: -
length: 14
V: TRBV29-1
size: few
J: TRBJ2-1
CDR3: CSVVTGFSYNEQFF
DNA: TGCAGCGTTGTGACGGGGTTCTCCTACAATGAGCAGTTCTTC

D: TRBD1
length: 14
V: TRBV5-5
size: -
J: TRBJ1-5
CDR3: CASRVGQGNQPQHF
DNA: TGTGCCAGCAGAGTCGGACAGGGGAATCAGCCCCAGCATTTT

D: -
length: 12
V: TRBV29-1
size: few
J: TRBJ1-2
CDR3: CSVDFQNYGYTF
DNA: TGCAGCGTTGATTTCCAGAACTATGGCTACACCTTC

D: -
length: 15
V: TRBV7-8
size: -
J: TRBJ2-7
CDR3: CASSSVRDRSYEQYF
DNA: TGTGCCAGCAGCTCCGTGCGGGACAGATCCTACGAGCAGTACTTC

D: -
length: 14
V: TRBV25-1
size: -
J: TRBJ2-1
CDR3: CASTEVGFDNEQFF
DNA: TGTGCCAGCACCGAGGTGGGGTTTGACAATGAGCAGTTCTTC

D: -
length: 14
V: TRBV7-2
size: -
J: TRBJ2-5
CDR3: CASSTSPGGETQYF
DNA: TGTGCCAGCAGCACCTCCCCAGGGGGGGAGACCCAGTACTTC

D: TRBD2
length: 14
V: TRBV7-3
size: -
J: TRBJ2-3
CDR3: CASSSGTSLQMQYF
DNA: TGTGCCAGCAGCTCCGGGACTAGCCTACAAATGCAGTATTTT

D: TRBD2
length: 15
V: TRBV2
size: -
J: TRBJ2-1
CDR3: CASSSLAGVRNEQFF
DNA: TGTGCCAGCAGTTCCCTAGCGGGAGTGCGCAATGAGCAGTTCTTC

D: TRBD2
length: 16
V: TRBV12-3/TRBV12-4
size: few
J: TRBJ2-7
CDR3: CASSYRLAGTSYEQYF
DNA: TGTGCCAGCAGCTATCGACTAGCGGGAACGTCCTACGAGCAGTACTTC

D: -
length: 12
V: TRBV7-2
size: few
J: TRBJ2-1
CDR3: CASRGLSNEQFF
DNA: TGTGCCAGCAGGGGTCTCAGCAATGAGCAGTTCTTC

D: -
length: 13
V: TRBV5-5
size: -
J: TRBJ2-1
CDR3: CASSTGTRVEQFF
DNA: TGTGCCAGCAGCACGGGGACCCGAGTTGAGCAGTTCTTC

D: -
length: 14
V: TRBV4-2
size: once
J: TRBJ2-1
CDR3: CAYPYSSSYNEQFF
DNA: TGTGCCTATCCTTATTCGAGCTCCTACAATGAGCAGTTCTTC

D: -
length: 16
V: TRBV7-9
size: -
J: TRBJ2-1
CDR3: CASSLPGFGSYNEQFF
DNA: TGTGCCAGCAGCTTACCGGGGTTCGGCTCCTACAATGAGCAGTTCTTC

D: -
length: 15
V: TRBV25-1
size: -
J: TRBJ1-4
CDR3: CASSVFQGLNEKLFF
DNA: TGTGCCAGCAGTGTCTTCCAGGGCCTTAATGAAAAACTGTTTTTT

D: TRBD2
length: 15
V: TRBV11-2
size: -
J: TRBJ2-7
CDR3: CASSLGGRAVEEQYF
DNA: TGTGCCAGCAGCTTAGGTGGGAGGGCCGTAGAAGAGCAGTACTTC

D: TRBD2
length: 16
V: TRBV9
size: -
J: TRBJ2-3
CDR3: CASSPPWGGSADTQYF
DNA: TGTGCCAGCAGCCCCCCGTGGGGGGGTTCAGCAGATACGCAGTATTTT

D: TRBD2
length: 16
V: TRBV4-1
size: once
J: TRBJ2-1
CDR3: CASSQDRLAEPLGQFF
DNA: TGCGCCAGCAGCCAAGATCGACTAGCGGAGCCTTTGGGGCAGTTCTTC

D: -
length: 15
V: TRBV11-2
size: -
J: TRBJ2-5
CDR3: CASSLVDRPQETQYF
DNA: TGTGCCAGCAGCTTAGTCGACAGACCACAAGAGACCCAGTACTTC

D: -
length: 14
V: TRBV20-1
size: many
J: TRBJ2-1
CDR3: CSARLPGRDNEQFF
DNA: TGCAGTGCTAGATTGCCAGGGCGGGACAATGAGCAGTTCTTC

D: -
length: 15
V: TRBV4-1
size: -
J: TRBJ2-7
CDR3: CASSLLTGEAYEQYF
DNA: TGCGCCAGCAGCCTCCTCACCGGGGAGGCCTACGAGCAGTACTTC

D: -
length: 11
V: TRBV29-1
size: few
J: TRBJ2-1
CDR3: CSGRVAEEQFF
DNA: TGCAGCGGCAGGGTAGCTGAAGAGCAGTTCTTC

D: -
length: 18
V: TRBV5-1
size: -
J: TRBJ2-1
CDR3: CASSSSIGSEGGYNEQFF
DNA: TGCGCCAGCAGCTCCAGTATAGGTAGCGAGGGGGGATACAATGAGCAGTTCTTC

D: -
length: 14
V: TRBV6-1
size: many
J: TRBJ1-2
CDR3: CASITGGMTYGYTF
DNA: TGTGCCAGCATAACTGGGGGCATGACCTATGGCTACACCTTC

D: -
length: 17
V: TRBV12-3/TRBV12-4
size: -
J: TRBJ1-5
CDR3: CASSRGLDKYSNQPQHF
DNA: TGTGCCAGCAGTAGAGGACTGGACAAGTATAGCAATCAGCCCCAGCATTTT

D: TRBD2
length: 16
V: TRBV5-1
size: once
J: TRBJ2-1
CDR3: CASSKDLAGSYNEQFF
DNA: TGCGCCAGCAGCAAAGACCTAGCGGGTTCCTACAATGAGCAGTTCTTC

D: -
length: 14
V: TRBV7-9
size: once
J: TRBJ1-5
CDR3: CASSLGGLSQPQHF
DNA: TGTGCCAGCAGCCTAGGGGGTTTATCTCAGCCCCAGCATTTT

D: TRBD1
length: 13
V: TRBV24-1
size: -
J: TRBJ1-2
CDR3: CATSDAGGDGYTF
DNA: TGTGCCACCAGTGACGCAGGGGGCGATGGCTACACCTTC

D: -
length: 13
V: TRBV6-2/TRBV6-3
size: few
J: TRBJ1-2
CDR3: CASGGRNYGGYTF
DNA: TGTGCCAGCGGTGGGCGGAACTATGGTGGCTACACCTTC

D: -
length: 15
V: TRBV15
size: once
J: TRBJ2-7
CDR3: CATSRDPGFTYEQYF
DNA: TGTGCCACCAGCAGAGATCCCGGGTTTACCTACGAGCAGTACTTC

D: TRBD1
length: 16
V: TRBV6-1
size: -
J: TRBJ1-2
CDR3: CASSVRDRPLTYGYTF
DNA: TGTGCCAGCAGTGTAAGGGACAGACCATTAACCTATGGCTACACCTTC

D: -
length: 14
V: TRBV14
size: -
J: TRBJ1-2
CDR3: CASSQSGWDYGYTF
DNA: TGTGCCAGCAGCCAAAGCGGGTGGGACTATGGCTACACCTTC

D: -
length: 16
V: TRBV6-5
size: -
J: TRBJ2-5
CDR3: CASSYSKAGPSREQYF
DNA: TGTGCCAGCAGTTACTCGAAGGCGGGGCCCAGTAGGGAGCAGTACTTC

D: TRBD2
length: 10
V: TRBV29-1
size: few
J: TRBJ2-7
CDR3: CSVTGGEQYF
DNA: TGCAGCGTTACGGGGGGGGAGCAGTACTTC

D: -
length: 17
V: TRBV4-1
size: -
J: TRBJ1-4
CDR3: CASSHNPVGGSNEKLFF
DNA: TGCGCCAGCAGCCACAACCCGGTGGGGGGATCTAATGAAAAACTGTTTTTT